This TCR beta chain derives from a study of identical twins. V dropped 1 base and J dropped 9 bases, with 8 bases sitting between them. The CDR3 runs to 12 residues. This clonotype has ten or more counts. From the 5' RACE reads, TCRdb called clonotypes with MiXCR, one entry per CDR3 protein. The repertoire holds about 690,000 distinct CDR3 sequences, with around 20% as singletons. These data also featured in a second study, about T cells expressing NK-cell markers.

The sequence was obtained from a woman between 18 and 29 years old in good health. Source material: PBMCs. The chain recombines TRBV12-3 or TRBV12-4 with TRBJ2-3; no definite D call. CDR3 nucleotides: TGTGCCAGCAGTTTAGGAACTGGGACGCAGTATTTT. This encodes CASSLGTGTQYF.